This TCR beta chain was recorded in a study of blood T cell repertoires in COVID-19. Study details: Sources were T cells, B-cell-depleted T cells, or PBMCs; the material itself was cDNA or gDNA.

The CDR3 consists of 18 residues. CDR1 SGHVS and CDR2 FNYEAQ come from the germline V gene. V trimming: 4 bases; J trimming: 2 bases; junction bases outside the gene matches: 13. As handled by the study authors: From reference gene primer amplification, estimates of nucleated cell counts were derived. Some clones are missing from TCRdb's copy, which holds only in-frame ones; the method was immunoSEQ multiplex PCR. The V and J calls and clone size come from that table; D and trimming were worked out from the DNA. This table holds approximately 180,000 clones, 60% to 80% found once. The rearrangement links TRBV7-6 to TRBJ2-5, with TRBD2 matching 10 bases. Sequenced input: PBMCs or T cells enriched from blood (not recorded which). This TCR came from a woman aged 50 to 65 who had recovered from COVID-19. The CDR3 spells CASSWRLSGGDLQETQYF. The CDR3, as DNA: TGTGCCAGCAGCTGGAGACTAAGCGGGGGGGATTTACAAGAGACCCAGTACTTC.